Listed here are 20 T cell receptor beta chains from one sample, sequenced in a study of blood T cells in healthy people across ages. A J-beta primer mix and a sample-barcoded 5' primer were used in a second PCR of roughly 6 to 12 cycles. A single record per CDR3 protein comes from TCRdb applying MiXCR to the 5' RACE reads. Counted here are about 1.7 million distinct CDR3 sequences, roughly 27% occurring once; the ten biggest clones make up about 8%. Specimen: blood. These receptors were obtained from a woman aged 25 to 45 in good health.

A few counts support this clonotype. The CDR3 nucleotides read TGCAGCGTTGTTGTTGCCGGATGGTCCCCAGGAAAACTGTTTTTT. The encoded protein is CSVVVAGWSPGKLFF. The genes are TRBV29-1 and TRBJ1-4; D is unresolved. The germline V gene has CDR1 SQVTM and CDR2 ANQGSEA. V lost 4 bases and J lost 10, with 22 bases in between. This CDR3 has 15 residues.

The chain carries TRBV12-3 or TRBV12-4 and TRBJ2-5; 8 bases agree with TRBD2. The CDR3 is 16 residues long. J gave up 1 base and V 6 bases, and 10 bases lay outside the gene matches. In DNA form, the CDR3 reads TGTGCCAGCAGCCCCCGGGGGGGACCCCTCCAAGAGACCCAGTACTTC. Its translation: CASSPRGGPLQETQYF.

Regarding this clonotype: A junction end diverges from the germline sequence, so it may reflect a read error. The gene calls are TRBV5-6 and TRBJ1-1; the D gene is possibly TRBD1 (6 bases). CDR1 is SGHDT, CDR2 YYEEEE, per germline. There are 16 residues in the CDR3. This CDR3 reads CASSINTGRVGTGAFF. CDR3 nucleotide sequence: TGTGCCAGCAGCATAAACACAGGGAGGGTGGGCACTGGAGCTTTCTTT.

The chain couples TRBV12-5 to TRBJ1-5; D might be TRBD1 (5 bases). The CDR3 sequence is 14 residues long. V was shortened by 3 bases and J by 4 bases, with 10 bases between the two germline ends. The germline V gene has CDR1 LGHNT and CDR2 FRNRAP. The DNA for the CDR3 is TGTGCTAGTGGTTTAGACGGGGGGAATCAGCCCCAGCATTTT. Encoded protein: CASGLDGGNQPQHF. The variable domain in full, completed from reference TRBV12-5 and TRBJ1-5, reads DARVTQTPRHKVTEMGQEVTMRCQPILGHNTVFWYRQTMMQGLELLAYFRNRAPLDDSGMPKDRFSAEMPDATLATLKIQPSEPRDSAVYFCASGLDGGNQPQHFGDGTRLSIL.

The chain recombines TRBV7-9 with TRBJ2-3; D possibly corresponds to TRBD2 (6 bases). The V end was cut by 1 base, the J end by 6 bases, with 14 bases between. The CDR3 spans 15 residues. From germline, CDR1 is SEHNR and CDR2 FQNEAQ (reference sequence). This CDR3 is CASSLVGQGGDTQYF. The CDR3 nucleotides read TGTGCCAGCAGCTTAGTTGGTCAGGGAGGCGATACGCAGTATTTT.

On this clonotype: Its ends do not fully match the called genes, so a read error is possible. J is TRBJ1-6 and V is TRBV20-1; 8 nucleotides agree with TRBD1. Per germline, CDR1 DFQATT and CDR2 SNEGSKA (reference sequence). CDR3 length equals 19 residues. The CDR3 DNA is TGCAGTGTTCAGGGGGCCGCGGGTCAGTTTAGCTCCTATAATTCGCCCCTCCACTTT. Translated, it gives CSVQGAAGQFSSYNSPLHF.

This clonotype was detected ten times or more. V and J are TRBV12-3 or TRBV12-4 and TRBJ2-7; D gene ambiguous. This CDR3 contains 17 residues. V lost 3 bases to trimming and J lost 0 bases, with 18 bases between them. CDR3 sequence reads: CASSFSESGPNSYEQYF. The CDR3 coding sequence is TGTGCCAGCAGTTTTAGTGAAAGTGGTCCAAACTCCTACGAGCAGTACTTC.

The genes are TRBV20-1 and TRBJ2-7; D remains ambiguous. Germline V gives CDR1 DFQATT, CDR2 SNEGSKA (reference sequence). This CDR3 is 14 amino acids long. Trimming cost V 5 bases and J 3 bases, with 17 bases left between them. The CDR3 is CSASIGLTYYEQYF. DNA for the CDR3: TGCAGTGCTTCGATCGGGCTAACCTACTACGAGCAGTACTTC.

With regard to this clonotype: One base away lies a much larger clone, so this may be a sequencing read error. The V gene is TRBV9, the J gene TRBJ2-5, with D perhaps TRBD1 (6 bases). The V gene's germline CDR1 is SGDLS and CDR2 YYNGEE. Trimming took 4 bases from V and 13 from J, leaving 17 bases between them. The CDR3 runs to 12 residues. CDR3 in amino acids: CASSSPGDRAYF. CDR3 coding DNA: TGTGCCAGCAGCTCCCCAGGGGACCGTGCGTACTTC.

This chain uses TRBV4-3 with TRBJ2-1; the D gene is possibly TRBD2 (6 bases). The CDR3 has 13 residues. The germline gives CDR1 LGHNA, CDR2 YSLEER. The V end was cut by 0 bases, the J end by 12 bases, with 12 bases between. In DNA form, the CDR3 reads TGCGCCAGCAGCCAAGATAGCGGCTCGCCGCAGTTCTTC. This codes for CASSQDSGSPQFF.

This CDR3 is CSAQGGEKLFF. The CDR3 DNA reads TGCAGCGCCCAGGGGGGTGAAAAACTGTTTTTT. V usage is TRBV29-1 and J usage is TRBJ1-4; the match to TRBD1 covers 7 bases. The J segment lost 7 bases and the V segment lost 7 bases, leaving 3 bases of the junction unmatched. This CDR3 region has 11 residues. CDR1 SQVTM and CDR2 ANQGSEA come from the germline V gene.

The chain couples TRBV12-3 or TRBV12-4 to TRBJ1-2; no definite D call. This CDR3 contains 13 residues. With 6 bases removed from V and 4 bases from J, the gap between germline ends came to 12 bases. DNA for the CDR3: TGTGCCAGCAGGGTGCCGGGTCGCTATGGCTACACCTTC. It specifies CASRVPGRYGYTF.

The rearrangement joins TRBV5-1 to TRBJ2-3; TRBD2 is a possible D gene (6 bases). The V gene's germline CDR1 is SGHRS and CDR2 YFSETQ. With 4 bases removed from V and 1 base from J, the gap between germline ends came to 13 bases. The CDR3 extends over 15 amino acids. CDR3 nucleotide sequence: TGCGCCAGCAGCGGCGGGACGGCCGGCACAGATACGCAGTATTTT. This gives the protein CASSGGTAGTDTQYF.

The J gene is TRBJ2-2, the V gene TRBV4-3, with TRBD1 as a possible D gene (5 bases). CDR3 length: 15 residues. Trimming left V 0 bases short and J 4 bases short, with 9 bases between. Germline V gene lookup returns CDR1 LGHNA and CDR2 YSLEER. The DNA of the CDR3 is TGCGCCAGCAGCCAAGATGCAGGGTCCACCGGGGAGCTGTTTTTT. This codes for CASSQDAGSTGELFF.

This sequence joins TRBV18 and TRBJ2-5, with D uncertain. Germline CDR1 reads KGHSH; CDR2 reads LQKENI. The CDR3 contains 13 residues. V lost 2 bases to trimming and J lost 2 bases, with 6 bases between them. The CDR3 nucleotides read TGTGCCAGCTCACCATATGAGCAAGAGACCCAGTACTTC. Amino acids: CASSPYEQETQYF.

The rearrangement joins TRBV20-1 to TRBJ2-1, with a weak D call TRBD2 (7 bases). The CDR3 totals 16 residues. Deletions cut 5 bases from V and 5 bases from J, with 22 bases between. Germline CDR1 DFQATT, CDR2 SNEGSKA (reference sequence). CDR3 DNA sequence: TGCAGTGCTCAGAAGACTGGCGGGGGCTCTAACAATGAGCAGTTCTTC. Translated, it gives CSAQKTGGGSNNEQFF.

Comment on this clonotype: One junction end does not reproduce the germline sequence, and a read error may be involved. For the CDR3, the DNA is TGTGCCAGCAGCTCCGCACGGGAGAATGACCAGTTCTTC. Amino acid sequence: CASSSARENDQFF. This chain links TRBV7-3 with TRBJ2-1; D is possibly TRBD2 (6 bases). The CDR3 loop spans 13 amino acids. The germline gives CDR1 SGHTA, CDR2 FQGTGA.

Concerning this clonotype itself: This may stem from a read error, because a much larger clone lies one nucleotide away. V gene TRBV6-6 combines with J gene TRBJ2-5; 8 bases align to TRBD1. The end of the DNA fits TRBJ2-7 better, so the J call may be wrong. The CDR3 contains 14 residues. Germline V gene data show CDR1 as MNHNY and CDR2 as SVGAGI (reference sequence). CDR3 in DNA: TGTGCCAGCAGTCCGACAGGGGACAACGACGAGCAGTACTTC. Translated: CASSPTGDNDEQYF.

The table lists this clonotype with a few counts. The chain uses TRBV5-1 and TRBJ2-4; 9 positions match TRBD2. The CDR3 has 18 amino acids. V shed 4 bases and J 6 bases; nucleotides not matched to a gene: 17. CDR1 SGHRS and CDR2 YFSETQ come from the germline V gene. CDR3 in amino acids: CASSGQLAGLSGGNIQYF. Written as DNA, the CDR3 is TGCGCCAGCAGCGGACAGCTAGCGGGATTGAGCGGGGGAAACATTCAGTACTTC.

Only one count was recorded for this clonotype. V is TRBV12-3 or TRBV12-4 and J is TRBJ1-5; D gene uncertain. Trimming pared 3 bases from V and 3 bases from J, leaving 12 bases between. The CDR3 is 15 amino acids. CDR3 loop: CASSLSAQLNQPQHF. CDR3 coding DNA: TGTGCCAGCAGTTTGAGTGCACAGCTCAATCAGCCCCAGCATTTT.